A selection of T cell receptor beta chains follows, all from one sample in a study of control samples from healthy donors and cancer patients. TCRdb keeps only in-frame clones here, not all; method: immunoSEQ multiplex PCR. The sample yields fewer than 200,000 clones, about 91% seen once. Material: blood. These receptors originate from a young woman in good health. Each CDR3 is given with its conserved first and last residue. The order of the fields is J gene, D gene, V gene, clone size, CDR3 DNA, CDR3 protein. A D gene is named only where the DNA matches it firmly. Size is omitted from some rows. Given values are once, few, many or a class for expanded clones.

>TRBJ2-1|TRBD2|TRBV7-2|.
TGTGCCAGCAGCGCTTCTAGCGGGAGAGCCTACAATGAGCAGTTCTTC
CASSASSGRAYNEQFF
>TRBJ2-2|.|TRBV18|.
TGTGCCAGCTCAGCCGGAAGTGCGGCGAACACCGGGGAGCTGTTTTTT
CASSAGSAANTGELFF
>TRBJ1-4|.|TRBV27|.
TGTGCCAGCAGTTTATCATATAGGACATCGAAGGGGACTAATGAAAAACTGTTTTTT
CASSLSYRTSKGTNEKLFF
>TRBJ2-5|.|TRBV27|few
TGTGCCAGCAGTTTACGGTCGGGAAGGGAGACCCAGTACTTC
CASSLRSGRETQYF
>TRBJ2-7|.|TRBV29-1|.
TGCAGCGTTGAAACTGGCAGGTTTAACGAGCAGTACTTC
CSVETGRFNEQYF
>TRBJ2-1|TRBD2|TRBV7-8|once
TGTGCCAGCAGCTTAGCGGGGCTAGCGGGCGCCTACAATGAGCAGTTCTTC
CASSLAGLAGAYNEQFF
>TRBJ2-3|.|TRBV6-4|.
TGTGCCAGCAGTGACTCGATCCGGTACCACACAGATACGCAGTATTTT
CASSDSIRYHTDTQYF
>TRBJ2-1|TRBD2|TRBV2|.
TGTGCCACCCTTGGGAGGGGACTAGCGGGGTTCAGGAGCTCCTACAATGAGCAGTTCTTC
CATLGRGLAGFRSSYNEQFF
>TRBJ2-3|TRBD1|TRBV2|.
TGTGCCAGGGGGACAGGGGGCAGGACTAGCACAGATACGCAGTATTTT
CARGTGGRTSTDTQYF
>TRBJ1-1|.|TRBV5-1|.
TGCGCCAGCAGCTTGAGAGGGAACTACGAAGCTTTCTTT
CASSLRGNYEAFF
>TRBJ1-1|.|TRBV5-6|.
TGTGCCAGCAGCTTCGTTAGCTCCCACCGGAACACTGAAGCTTTCTTT
CASSFVSSHRNTEAFF
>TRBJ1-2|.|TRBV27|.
TGTGCCAGCAGTGCTCGTCGGGGGCTGAGGTATGGCTACACCTTC
CASSARRGLRYGYTF
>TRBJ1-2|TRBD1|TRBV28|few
TGTGCCAGCAGTTACATCATCGGGACAGGGACTAACTATGGCTACACCTTC
CASSYIIGTGTNYGYTF
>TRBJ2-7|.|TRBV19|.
TGTGCCAGTAGTATACTCCCGGGCTCCTACGAGCAGTACTTC
CASSILPGSYEQYF
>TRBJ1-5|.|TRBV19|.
TGTGCCAGTAGTATAGTCCGGGGACCCGTCAATCAGCCCCAGCATTTT
CASSIVRGPVNQPQHF